The source of this T cell receptor beta chain is a study of early T cells in non-severe SARS-CoV-2 infection. Study-level background: Sequencing was performed on bulk RNA from unsorted whole blood, leaving chains unpaired.

This clonotype was seen ten or more times. Its antigen is still unknown. Unique molecular identifiers (one per individual cDNA molecule) were attached. TCRdb processed the 5' RACE reads anew with MiXCR; each CDR3 protein has one entry. The table includes some 82,000 distinct CDR3 sequences, around 10% detected once. This CDR3 has 13 amino acids. The V gene's germline CDR1 is DFQATT and CDR2 SNEGSKA (reference sequence). Trimming pared 6 bases from V and 2 bases from J, leaving 14 bases between. Study-level points and caveats: Matching results from VDJdb favored anti-spike CD8 responses, leaving private and CD4 specificities undetected.

The chain links TRBV20-1 to TRBJ2-7; D unresolved. This clonotype originated in an adult who was a healthcare worker with PCR-confirmed SARS-CoV-2 infection or an uninfected control (not recorded which). The material sequenced was whole blood. Here the CDR3 DNA reads TGCAGTGCCGAGTCACCAGTCACCTACGAGCAGTACTTC. Protein sequence: CSAESPVTYEQYF.